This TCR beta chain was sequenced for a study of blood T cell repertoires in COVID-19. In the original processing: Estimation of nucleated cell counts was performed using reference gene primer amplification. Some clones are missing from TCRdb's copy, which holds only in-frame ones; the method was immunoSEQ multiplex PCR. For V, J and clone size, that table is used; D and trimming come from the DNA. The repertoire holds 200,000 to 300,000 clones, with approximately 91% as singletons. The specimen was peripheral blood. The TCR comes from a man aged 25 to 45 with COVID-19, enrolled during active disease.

The CDR3 loop is CASSLMGQINEKLFF. DNA of the CDR3: TGTGCCAGCAGCCTAATGGGCCAGATTAATGAAAAACTGTTTTTT. The chain links TRBV7-9 to TRBJ1-4; no clear D gene. The V end lost 5 bases, the J end lost 4 bases, and 14 bases lay between the germline ends. CDR1 is SEHNR and CDR2 is FQNEAQ in the germline V gene (reference sequence). The CDR3 contains 15 residues.